This T cell receptor beta chain was identified in a study of cytomegalovirus exposure and HLA in healthy donors. PCR was performed using 60 Vbeta and 13 Jbeta primers. Sequencing used immunoSEQ multiplex PCR; TCRdb keeps in-frame clones, though not all of them. In the table there are 130,000 to 150,000 clones, around 77% of which are singletons. CDR1 MNHNS and CDR2 SASEGT come from the germline V gene. This CDR3 region has 15 residues. J was trimmed by 4 bases and V by 5 bases; bases with no gene match: 4. The TCR originated in a man between 25 and 39 years old in good health and CMV-seronegative. The sample taken for sequencing was PBMCs. The chain carries TRBV6-1 and TRBJ1-3, with 11 bases fitting TRBD1. CDR3 in amino acids: CASSRDRGYGNTIYF. Written as DNA, the CDR3 is TGTGCCAGCAGTCGGGACAGGGGGTACGGAAACACCATATATTTT.